The entry below describes one TCR beta chain. A J-beta primer mix and a sample-barcoded 5' primer were used in a second PCR of about 7 to 12 cycles. TCRdb recomputed calls from the 5' RACE reads with MiXCR, one row per CDR3 protein. The top ten hold over 5% of the sample, which has about 1.4 million distinct CDR3 sequences, around 55% seen once. The source of the sample is a study of blood T cells in healthy people across ages. The germline V gene encodes CDR1 LGHNA and CDR2 YNFKEQ. The V end lost 4 bases, the J end lost 0 bases, and 16 bases lay between the germline ends. This CDR3 has 16 amino acids.

Sample: blood. This chain uses TRBV4-2 with TRBJ2-7; the D gene is possibly TRBD2 (5 bases). This sequence was found in a man aged 18 to 30 in good health. CDR3 in DNA: TGTGCCAGCAGCCGAGAACAGCGGCAGTACTCCTACGAGCAGTACTTC. Translated, it gives CASSREQRQYSYEQYF.